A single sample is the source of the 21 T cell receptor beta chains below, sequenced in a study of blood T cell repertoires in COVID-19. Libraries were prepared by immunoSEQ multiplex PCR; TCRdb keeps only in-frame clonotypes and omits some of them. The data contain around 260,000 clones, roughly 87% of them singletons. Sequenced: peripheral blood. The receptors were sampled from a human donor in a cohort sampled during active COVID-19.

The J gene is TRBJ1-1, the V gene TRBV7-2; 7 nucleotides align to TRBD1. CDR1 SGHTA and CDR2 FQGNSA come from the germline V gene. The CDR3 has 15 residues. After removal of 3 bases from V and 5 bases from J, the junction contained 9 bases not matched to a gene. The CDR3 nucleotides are TGTGCCAGCAGCTTGCCCTTAACAGGGGAAACTGAAGCTTTCTTT. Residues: CASSLPLTGETEAFF.

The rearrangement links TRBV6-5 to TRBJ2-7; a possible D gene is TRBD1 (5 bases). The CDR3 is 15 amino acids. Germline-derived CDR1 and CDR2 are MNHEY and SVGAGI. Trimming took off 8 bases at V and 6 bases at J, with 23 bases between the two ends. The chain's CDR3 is CASPGPGIPGGEQYF. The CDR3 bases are TGTGCCAGCCCAGGGCCAGGGATCCCTGGTGGCGAGCAGTACTTC.

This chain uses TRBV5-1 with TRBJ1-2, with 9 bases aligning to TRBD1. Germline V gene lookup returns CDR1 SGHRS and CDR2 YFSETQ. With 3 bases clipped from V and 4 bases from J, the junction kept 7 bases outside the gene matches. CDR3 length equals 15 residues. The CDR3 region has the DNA TGCGCCAGCAGCTCGGGACAGGGAGGCGGCTATGGCTACACCTTC. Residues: CASSSGQGGGYGYTF.

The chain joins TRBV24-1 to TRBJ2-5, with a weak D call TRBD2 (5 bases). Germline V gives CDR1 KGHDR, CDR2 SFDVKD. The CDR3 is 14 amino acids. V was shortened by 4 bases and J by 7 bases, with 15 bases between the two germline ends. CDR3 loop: CATSDTGREGTQYF. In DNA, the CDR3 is TGTGCCACCAGTGACACGGGCCGGGAAGGGACCCAGTACTTC.

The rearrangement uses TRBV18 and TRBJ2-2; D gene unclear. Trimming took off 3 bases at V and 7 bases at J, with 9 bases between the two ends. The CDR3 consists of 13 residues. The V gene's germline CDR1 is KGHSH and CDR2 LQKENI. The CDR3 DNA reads TGTGCCAGCTCACCGTCCGGTGGCGGGGAGCTGTTTTTT. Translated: CASSPSGGGELFF.

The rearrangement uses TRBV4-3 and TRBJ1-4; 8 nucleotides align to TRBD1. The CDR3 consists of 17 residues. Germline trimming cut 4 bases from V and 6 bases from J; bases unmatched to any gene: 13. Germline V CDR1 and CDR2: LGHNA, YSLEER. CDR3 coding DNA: TGCGCCAGCAGCCGAACCCGTACCAGGGGGCGAGATGAAAAACTGTTTTTT. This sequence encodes CASSRTRTRGRDEKLFF.

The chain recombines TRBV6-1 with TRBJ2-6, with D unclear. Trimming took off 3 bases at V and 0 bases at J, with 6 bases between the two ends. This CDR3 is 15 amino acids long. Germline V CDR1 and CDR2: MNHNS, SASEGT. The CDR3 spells CASSDGYSGANVLTF. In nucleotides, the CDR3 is TGTGCCAGCAGTGACGGGTACTCTGGGGCCAACGTCCTGACTTTC.

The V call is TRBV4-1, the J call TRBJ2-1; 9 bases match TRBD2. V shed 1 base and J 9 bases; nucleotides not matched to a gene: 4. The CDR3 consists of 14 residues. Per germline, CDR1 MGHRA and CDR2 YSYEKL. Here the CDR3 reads CASSQVGLASEQFF. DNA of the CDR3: TGCGCCAGCAGCCAAGTGGGACTAGCAAGTGAGCAGTTCTTC.

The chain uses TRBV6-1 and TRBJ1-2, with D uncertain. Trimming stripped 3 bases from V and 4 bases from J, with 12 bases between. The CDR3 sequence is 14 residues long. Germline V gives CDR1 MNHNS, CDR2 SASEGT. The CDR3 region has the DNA TGTGCCAGCAGTGACGTGAACTTAAGCTATGGCTACACCTTC. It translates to CASSDVNLSYGYTF.

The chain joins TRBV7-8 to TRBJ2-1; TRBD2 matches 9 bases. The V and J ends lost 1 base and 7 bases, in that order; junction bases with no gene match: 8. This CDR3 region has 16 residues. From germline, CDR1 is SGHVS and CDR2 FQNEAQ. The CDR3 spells CASSLDWLAGRNEQFF. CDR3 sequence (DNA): TGTGCCAGCAGCTTAGATTGGCTAGCGGGAAGGAATGAGCAGTTCTTC.

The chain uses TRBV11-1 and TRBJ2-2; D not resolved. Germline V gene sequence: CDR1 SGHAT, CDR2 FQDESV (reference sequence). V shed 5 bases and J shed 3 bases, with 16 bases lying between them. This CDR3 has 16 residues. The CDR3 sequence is CASSAQSAVYTGELFF. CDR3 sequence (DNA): TGTGCCAGCAGCGCCCAGAGCGCCGTTTACACCGGGGAGCTGTTTTTT.

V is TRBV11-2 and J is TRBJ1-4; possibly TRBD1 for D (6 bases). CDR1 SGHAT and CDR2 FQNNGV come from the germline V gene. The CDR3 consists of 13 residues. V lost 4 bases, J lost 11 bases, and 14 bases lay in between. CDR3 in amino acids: CASSSEQGMKLFF. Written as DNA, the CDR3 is TGTGCCAGCAGCTCGGAACAGGGTATGAAACTGTTTTTT.

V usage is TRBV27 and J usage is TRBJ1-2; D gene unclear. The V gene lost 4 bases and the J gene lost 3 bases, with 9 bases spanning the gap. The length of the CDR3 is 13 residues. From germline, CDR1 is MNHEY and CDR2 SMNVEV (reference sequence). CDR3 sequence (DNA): TGTGCCAGCAGTTCCTTGACTTACTATGGCTACACCTTC. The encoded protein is CASSSLTYYGYTF.

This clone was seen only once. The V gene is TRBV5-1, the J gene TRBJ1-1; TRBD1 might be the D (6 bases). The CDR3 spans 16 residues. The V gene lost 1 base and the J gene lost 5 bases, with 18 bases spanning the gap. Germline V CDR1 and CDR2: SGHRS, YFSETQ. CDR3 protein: CASSLRLQGSWTEAFF. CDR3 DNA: TGCGCCAGCAGCTTGAGATTACAGGGTAGTTGGACTGAAGCTTTCTTT.

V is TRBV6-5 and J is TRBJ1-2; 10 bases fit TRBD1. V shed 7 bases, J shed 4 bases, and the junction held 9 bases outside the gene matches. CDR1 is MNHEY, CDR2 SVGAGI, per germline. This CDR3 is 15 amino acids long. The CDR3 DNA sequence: TGTGCCAGCACTAAAGGGACAGGGGTTAGCTATGGCTACACCTTC. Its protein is CASTKGTGVSYGYTF.

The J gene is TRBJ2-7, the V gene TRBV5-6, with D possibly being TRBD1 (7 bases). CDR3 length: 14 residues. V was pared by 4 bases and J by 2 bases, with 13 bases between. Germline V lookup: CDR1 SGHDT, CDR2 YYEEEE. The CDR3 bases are TGTGCCAGCAGCGCGGGACAGTGGACCTACGAGCAGTACTTC. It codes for CASSAGQWTYEQYF.

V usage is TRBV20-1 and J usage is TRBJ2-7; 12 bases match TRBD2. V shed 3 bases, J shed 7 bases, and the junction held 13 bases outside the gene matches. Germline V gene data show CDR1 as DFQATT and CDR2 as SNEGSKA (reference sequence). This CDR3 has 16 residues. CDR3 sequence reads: CSASALAGGPGGEQYF. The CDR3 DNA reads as TGCAGTGCTAGTGCGCTAGCGGGAGGGCCGGGAGGGGAGCAGTACTTC.

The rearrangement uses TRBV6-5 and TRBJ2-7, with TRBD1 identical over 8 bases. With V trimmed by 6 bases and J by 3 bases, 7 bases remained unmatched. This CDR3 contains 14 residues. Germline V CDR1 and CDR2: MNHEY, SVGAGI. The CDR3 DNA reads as TGTGCCAGCAGGCTATTACAGGGGGGCTACGAGCAGTACTTC. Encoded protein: CASRLLQGGYEQYF.

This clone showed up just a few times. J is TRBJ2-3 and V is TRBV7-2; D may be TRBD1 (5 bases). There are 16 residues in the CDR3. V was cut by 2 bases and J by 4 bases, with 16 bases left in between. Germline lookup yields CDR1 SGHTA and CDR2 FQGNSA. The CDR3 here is CASSLKGRRAPDTQYF. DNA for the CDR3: TGTGCCAGCAGCTTAAAGGGGCGTCGAGCGCCAGATACGCAGTATTTT.

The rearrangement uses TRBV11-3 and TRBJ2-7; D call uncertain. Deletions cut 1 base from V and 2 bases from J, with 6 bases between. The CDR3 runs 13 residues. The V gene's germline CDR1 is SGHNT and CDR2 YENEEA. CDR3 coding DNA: TGTGCCAGCAGCTTAGCAAATGCCTACGAGCAGTACTTC. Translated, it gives CASSLANAYEQYF.

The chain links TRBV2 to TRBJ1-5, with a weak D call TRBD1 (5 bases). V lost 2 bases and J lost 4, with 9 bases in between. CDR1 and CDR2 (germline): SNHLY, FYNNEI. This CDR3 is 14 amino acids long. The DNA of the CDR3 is TGTGCCAGCAGTGAATCGGGGGGAAATCAGCCCCAGCATTTT. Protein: CASSESGGNQPQHF. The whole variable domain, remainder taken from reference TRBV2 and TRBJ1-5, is EPEVTQTPSHQVTQMGQEVILRCVPISNHLYFYWYRQILGQKVEFLVSFYNNEISEKSEIFDDQFSVERPDGSNFTLKIRSTKLEDSAMYFCASSESGGNQPQHFGDGTRLSIL.